The source of this T cell receptor (delta chain) is a study of gamma delta lymphoproliferative disorders and STAT genes. On the study more broadly: Gamma-chain libraries were built from at least 50 ng of genomic DNA with the LymphoTrack Dx TCRG Assay.

The receptor sequences were amplified from genomic DNA of peripheral blood mononuclear cells. Regarding this clone: A far larger clone is only one base removed, so a read error is likely. Other nucleotide sequences in the sample specify the same CDR3.

TCRdb called clones from the multiplex PCR reads again using CATT. The table has several hundred delta-chain clones, roughly 1.5% seen once; the top ten hold 65% to 85%. The CDR3 runs 18 residues. Trimming took off 3 bases at V and 3 bases at J, with 23 bases between the two ends. Germline CDR1 TSWWSYY, CDR2 QGS. This receptor was identified in a human donor in good health. The sample consisted of blood. The chain couples TRDV1 to TRDJ1; D is unresolved. The CDR3 protein is CALGDPTPPFLKSDKLIF. The CDR3 DNA sequence: TGTGCTCTTGGGGACCCAACTCCCCCATTCTTAAAATCCGATAAACTCATCTTT.